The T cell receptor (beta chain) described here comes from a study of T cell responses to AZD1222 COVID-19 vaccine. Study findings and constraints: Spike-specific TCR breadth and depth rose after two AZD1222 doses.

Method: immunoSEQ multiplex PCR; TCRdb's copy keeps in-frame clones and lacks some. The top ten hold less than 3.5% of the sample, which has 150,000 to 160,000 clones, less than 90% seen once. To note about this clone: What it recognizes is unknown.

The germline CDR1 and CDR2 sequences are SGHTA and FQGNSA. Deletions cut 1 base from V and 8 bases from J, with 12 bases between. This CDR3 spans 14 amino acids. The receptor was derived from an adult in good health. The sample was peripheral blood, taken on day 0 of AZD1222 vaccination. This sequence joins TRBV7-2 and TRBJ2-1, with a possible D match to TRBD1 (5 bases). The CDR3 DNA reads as TGTGCCAGCAGCTTAGATCCCAGGGTGGATGAGCAGTTCTTC. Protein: CASSLDPRVDEQFF.